The next 2 T cell receptor beta chains were all read from a single sample in a study of blood T cell repertoires in COVID-19. Clones were read by immunoSEQ multiplex PCR, and TCRdb kept only the in-frame ones, dropping some. Among some 400,000 clones listed, more than 85% were seen once. Sequencing input: peripheral blood. The origin of the receptors is a human donor in a cohort sampled during active COVID-19.

The chain couples TRBV6-6 to TRBJ2-6; 8 nucleotides align to TRBD1. Germline assignment: CDR1 MNHNY and CDR2 SVGAGI (reference sequence). This CDR3 region has 21 residues. J lost 3 bases, V lost 6 bases, and 22 bases had no gene match. This chain's CDR3 is CASSRNTRTGTRGGGANVLTF. The CDR3 nucleotides are TGTGCCAGCAGCCGAAACACTAGGACAGGGACGAGAGGGGGTGGGGCCAACGTCCTGACTTTC.

The rearrangement uses TRBV11-2 and TRBJ2-1; 7 positions match TRBD2. V lost 1 base and J lost 8; bases outside the gene matches: 8. This CDR3 has 15 amino acids. The germline V gene has CDR1 SGHAT and CDR2 FQNNGV. CDR3 nucleotide sequence: TGTGCCAGCAGCTTAGTAGCTAGCGGCATTGATGAGCAGTTCTTC. Encoded protein: CASSLVASGIDEQFF.